One sample yielded the 13 T cell receptor beta chains listed below, sequenced in a study of monozygotic twins with inflammatory bowel disease. TCRdb re-called the 5' RACE reads and catalogs CDR3 proteins one per entry, DNA excluded. The sample data list a few hundred thousand distinct CDR3 sequences. The sample consisted of blood. Every receptor here comes from a human donor with ulcerative colitis or Crohn's disease, or a healthy co-twin of an affected twin (not recorded which).

V usage is TRBV27 and J usage is TRBJ1-4. The CDR3 runs 14 residues. Germline CDR1 reads MNHEY; CDR2 reads SMNVEV (reference sequence). The CDR3 spells CASSLNNFREKLFF.

The V call is TRBV5-1, the J call TRBJ2-7. The length of the CDR3 is 14 residues. Per germline, CDR1 SGHRS and CDR2 YFSETQ. CDR3 loop: CASSLANSASEQYF.

CDR3 residues: CSVEDQGGSLGEQYF. The V call is TRBV29-1, the J call TRBJ2-7; the TRBD1 assignment by TCRdb is unverifiable without DNA. The CDR3 loop spans 15 amino acids. The germline CDR1 and CDR2 sequences are SQVTM and ANQGSEA.

The chain carries TRBV10-3 and TRBJ1-2. This CDR3 is built from 13 residues. From germline, CDR1 is ENHRY and CDR2 SYGVKD. This CDR3 is CAISYDGLYGYTF.

The chain joins TRBV28 to TRBJ1-4; the D call from TCRdb, TRBD1, cannot be confirmed without DNA. The V gene's germline CDR1 is MDHEN and CDR2 SYDVKM. CDR3 size: 14 residues. This chain's CDR3 is CASGKSGTVEKLFF.

This sequence joins TRBV7-9 and TRBJ1-5. There are 14 residues in the CDR3. Germline V gene sequence: CDR1 SEHNR, CDR2 FQNEAQ (reference sequence). This CDR3 reads CASSLAQGLGPQHF.

The rearrangement links TRBV4-1 to TRBJ1-4; the TCRdb call, TRBD1, lacks DNA for checking. The CDR3 is made up of 16 amino acids. CDR1 and CDR2 from the germline V gene are MGHRA and YSYEKL. CDR3 protein: CASSQDRDGTNEKLFF.

This chain's CDR3 is CASSALTTDTQYF. The rearrangement uses TRBV12-3 or TRBV12-4 and TRBJ2-3. The CDR3 has 13 residues.

This chain uses TRBV9 with TRBJ2-3; the TRBD2 assignment by TCRdb is unverifiable without DNA. This CDR3 contains 16 residues. CDR1 and CDR2 (germline): SGDLS, YYNGEE. CDR3 region: CASSVGTSGGLDTQYF.

V usage is TRBV18 and J usage is TRBJ1-6. This CDR3 region has 16 residues. CDR1 is KGHSH and CDR2 is LQKENI in the germline V gene. The CDR3 is CASSPPNSNSNSPLHF.

CDR3 amino acids: CASSLAGLAGGLQDTQYF. The chain couples TRBV5-6 to TRBJ2-3; with no DNA, the TCRdb D assignment of TRBD2 cannot be verified. This CDR3 is built from 18 residues. CDR1 is SGHDT, CDR2 YYEEEE, per germline.

The rearrangement joins TRBV6-5 to TRBJ1-2; as DNA is missing, the TRBD1 call by TCRdb cannot be tested. Germline V gives CDR1 MNHEY, CDR2 SVGAGI. The CDR3 spans 16 residues. The CDR3 protein is CASSSPGGTENYGYTF.

The chain employs TRBV12-3 or TRBV12-4 and TRBJ2-1; TCRdb outputs TRBD2, but without DNA this stays unchecked. CDR3 size: 17 residues. The CDR3 sequence is CASSLEGAGGLWSEQFF.